The rows below give T cell receptor beta chains drawn from one sample of a study of T cells in Graves' hyperthyroidism and ophthalmopathy. In TCRdb, the multiplex PCR reads were re-called with MiXCR into one record per CDR3 protein. Of more than 500,000 distinct CDR3 sequences in the sample, over 45% are singletons; the top ten hold about two fifths. The sequencing sample was made of peripheral blood or thyroid tissue (not recorded which). The receptors stem from an adult woman with Graves' disease, either hyperthyroidism or ophthalmopathy (not recorded which). Both conserved end residues are part of each CDR3. The D gene is left open where the match is weak. A row's size may be missing; if present it is once, few, many or a size class.

J gene	V gene	D gene	clone size	CDR3 DNA	CDR3 protein
TRBJ2-7	TRBV20-1	TRBD1	-	TGCAGTGCCCTGAAGCGACAGGGGAGGTACGAGCAGTACTTC	CSALKRQGRYEQYF
TRBJ2-2	TRBV9	-	many	TGTGCCAGCAGCCCACGGGCCAGCGACGGCGGGGAGCTGTTTTTT	CASSPRASDGGELFF
TRBJ1-4	TRBV20-1	-	few	TGCAGTGCTAGAGATCTTACAGACGGACGTGAAAAACTGTTTTTT	CSARDLTDGREKLFF
TRBJ2-7	TRBV7-9	TRBD1	many	TGTGCCAGCAGCCACCGGGACAGGGGAAGCTACGAGCAGTACTTC	CASSHRDRGSYEQYF
TRBJ1-2	TRBV7-2	-	-	TGTGCCAGCAGCATCGCTTCGAATTCAGCCTATGGCTACACCTTC	CASSIASNSAYGYTF
TRBJ1-4	TRBV24-1	-	-	TGTGCCACCAGTGATACTGGGCCAGGAGGACGTGGAAAACTGTTTTTT	CATSDTGPGGRGKLFF
TRBJ1-5	TRBV19	-	few	TGTGCCTCGGGGACGCACGATCGGCCCCAGCATTTT	CASGTHDRPQHF
TRBJ2-7	TRBV10-3	-	-	TGTGCCGGGACGCGTTTCGGCGAGCAGTACTTC	CAGTRFGEQYF
TRBJ1-2	TRBV5-1	TRBD1	-	TGCGCCAGCAGCTCGGGACAGGGGTTC	CASSSGQGF
TRBJ1-2	TRBV7-9	-	-	TGTGCCAGCTCACCAACCCGGGGGGGCTACACCTTC	CASSPTRGGYTF
TRBJ2-7	TRBV29-1	TRBD1	-	TGCAGCATTTGGGACAGGGCTTCCTACGAGCAGTACTTC	CSIWDRASYEQYF
TRBJ1-6	TRBV6-5	TRBD1	-	TGTGCCAGCAGTTGGTCTCGGGGAAGGACAGGGAATAATTCACCCCTCCACTTT	CASSWSRGRTGNNSPLHF